This paragraph covers one T cell receptor (beta chain) sequence. No antigen is known for it. The source of the sample is a study of cytomegalovirus exposure and HLA in healthy donors. Germline-derived CDR1 and CDR2 are LNHDA and SQIVND (reference sequence). V lost 5 bases, J lost 3 bases, and 8 bases stayed unmatched. The CDR3 has 16 amino acids. Researchers ran the PCR with 60 Vbeta and 13 Jbeta primers. The assay was immunoSEQ multiplex PCR, and TCRdb's table has in-frame clones only and misses some. The sample yields about 130,000 clones, approximately 69% seen once. The study's findings and limits: When a later analysis was performed, an Asian-associated ancestry cluster reportedly had fewer N-insertions than the approximately 700-donor mean.

The sequence was collected from a man between 35 and 55 years old in good health and CMV-seropositive. V gene TRBV19 combines with J gene TRBJ1-5; 9 nucleotides line up with TRBD1. The material sequenced was PBMCs. The CDR3 DNA is TGTGCCAGTAGTGATGGGACAGGGCGTACCAATCAGCCCCAGCATTTT. This encodes CASSDGTGRTNQPQHF. The full variable domain, with the rest looked up from reference TRBV19 and TRBJ1-5, is DGGITQSPKYLFRKEGQNVTLSCEQNLNHDAMYWYRQDPGQGLRLIYYSQIVNDFQKGDIAEGYSVSREKKESFPLTVTSAQKNPTAFYLCASSDGTGRTNQPQHFGDGTRLSIL.